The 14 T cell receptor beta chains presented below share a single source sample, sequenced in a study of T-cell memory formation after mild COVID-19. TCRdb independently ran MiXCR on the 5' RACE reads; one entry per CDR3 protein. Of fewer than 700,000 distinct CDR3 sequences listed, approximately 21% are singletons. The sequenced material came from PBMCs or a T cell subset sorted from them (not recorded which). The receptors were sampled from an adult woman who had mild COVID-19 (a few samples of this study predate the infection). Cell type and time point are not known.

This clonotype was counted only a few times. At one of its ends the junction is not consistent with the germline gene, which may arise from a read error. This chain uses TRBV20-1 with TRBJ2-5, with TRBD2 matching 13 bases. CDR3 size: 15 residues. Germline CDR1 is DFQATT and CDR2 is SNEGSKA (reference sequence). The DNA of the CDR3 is TGCAGTGCAAGAGGTGGACTAGCGGGGGAAGAGACCCAGTACTTC. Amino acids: CSARGGLAGEETQYF.

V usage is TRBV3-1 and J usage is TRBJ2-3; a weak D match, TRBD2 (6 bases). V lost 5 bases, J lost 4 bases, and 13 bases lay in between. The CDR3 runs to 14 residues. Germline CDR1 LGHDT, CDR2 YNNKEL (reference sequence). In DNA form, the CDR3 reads TGTGCCAGCAGCTTGACACGGGAGCCAGATACGCAGTATTTT. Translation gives CASSLTREPDTQYF.

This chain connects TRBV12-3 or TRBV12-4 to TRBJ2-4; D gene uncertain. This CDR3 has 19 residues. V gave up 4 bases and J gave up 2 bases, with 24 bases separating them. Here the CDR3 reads CASSSRPPGGAVTKNIQYF. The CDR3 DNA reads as TGTGCCAGCAGTTCCCGCCCGCCAGGTGGTGCGGTAACCAAAAACATTCAGTACTTC.

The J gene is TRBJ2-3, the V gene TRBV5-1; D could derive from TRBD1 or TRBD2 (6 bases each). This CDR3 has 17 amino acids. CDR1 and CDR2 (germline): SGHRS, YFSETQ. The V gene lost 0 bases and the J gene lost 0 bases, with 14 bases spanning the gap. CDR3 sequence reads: CASSLGRGPSSTDTQYF. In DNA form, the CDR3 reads TGCGCCAGCAGCTTGGGACGGGGGCCCTCTAGCACAGATACGCAGTATTTT.

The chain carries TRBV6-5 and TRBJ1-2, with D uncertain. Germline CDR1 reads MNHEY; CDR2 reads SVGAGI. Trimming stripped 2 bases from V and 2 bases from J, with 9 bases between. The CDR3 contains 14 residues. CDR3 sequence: CASSYVGRNYGYTF. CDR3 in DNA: TGTGCCAGCAGTTACGTCGGCAGGAACTATGGCTACACCTTC.

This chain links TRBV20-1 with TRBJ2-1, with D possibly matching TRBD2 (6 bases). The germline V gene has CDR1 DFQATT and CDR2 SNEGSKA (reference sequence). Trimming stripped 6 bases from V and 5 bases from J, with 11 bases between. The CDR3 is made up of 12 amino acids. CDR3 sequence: CSARELNNEQFF. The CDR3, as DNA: TGCAGTGCCCGGGAGTTAAACAATGAGCAGTTCTTC.

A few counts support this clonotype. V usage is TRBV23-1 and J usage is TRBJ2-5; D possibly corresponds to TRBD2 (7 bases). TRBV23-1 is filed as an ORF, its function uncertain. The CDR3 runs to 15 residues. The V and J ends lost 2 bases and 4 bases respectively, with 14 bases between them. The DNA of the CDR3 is TGCGCCAGCAGTCAAGGGGGGGGGCAGGGAGAGACCCAGTACTTC. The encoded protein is CASSQGGGQGETQYF.

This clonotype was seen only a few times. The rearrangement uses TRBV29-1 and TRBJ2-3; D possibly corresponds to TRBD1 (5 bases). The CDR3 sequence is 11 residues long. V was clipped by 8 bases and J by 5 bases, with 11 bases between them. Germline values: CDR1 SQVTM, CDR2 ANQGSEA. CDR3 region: CSYRRQDTQYF. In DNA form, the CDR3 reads TGCAGCTACAGGAGACAAGATACGCAGTATTTT.

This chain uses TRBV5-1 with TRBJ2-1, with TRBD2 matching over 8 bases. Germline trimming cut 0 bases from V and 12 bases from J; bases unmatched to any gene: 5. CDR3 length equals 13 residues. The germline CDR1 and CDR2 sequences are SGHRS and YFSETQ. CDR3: CASSLEVAGSQFF. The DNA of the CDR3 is TGCGCCAGCAGCTTGGAGGTAGCGGGGTCGCAGTTCTTC.

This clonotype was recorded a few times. The DNA of the CDR3 is TGCGCCAGCAGCCAAGACTACGACCGGTCCTACGAGCAGTACTTC. It translates to CASSQDYDRSYEQYF. The chain recombines TRBV4-3 with TRBJ2-7; D unclear. V was clipped by 0 bases and J by 1 base, with 10 bases between them. This CDR3 contains 15 residues. Germline CDR1 and CDR2: LGHNA and YSLEER.

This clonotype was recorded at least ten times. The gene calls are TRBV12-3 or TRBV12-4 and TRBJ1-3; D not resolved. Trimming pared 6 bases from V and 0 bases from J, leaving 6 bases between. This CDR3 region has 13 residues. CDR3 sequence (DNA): TGTGCCAGCAGCCTCGGCTCTGGAAACACCATATATTTT. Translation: CASSLGSGNTIYF.

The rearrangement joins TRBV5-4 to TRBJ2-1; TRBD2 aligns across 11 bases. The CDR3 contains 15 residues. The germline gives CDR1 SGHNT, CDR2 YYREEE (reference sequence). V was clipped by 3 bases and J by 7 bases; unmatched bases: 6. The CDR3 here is CASSSTSGVGNEQFF. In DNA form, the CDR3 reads TGTGCCAGCAGCTCGACTAGCGGGGTAGGGAATGAGCAGTTCTTC. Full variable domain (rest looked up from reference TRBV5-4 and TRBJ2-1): ETGVTQSPTHLIKTRGQQVTLRCSSQSGHNTVSWYQQALGQGPQFIFQYYREEENGRGNFPPRFSGLQFPNYSSELNVNALELDDSALYLCASSSTSGVGNEQFFGPGTRLTVL.

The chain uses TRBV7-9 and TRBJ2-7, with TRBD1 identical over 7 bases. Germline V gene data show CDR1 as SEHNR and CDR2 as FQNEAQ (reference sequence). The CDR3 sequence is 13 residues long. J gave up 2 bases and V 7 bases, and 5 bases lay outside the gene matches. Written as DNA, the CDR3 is TGTGCCAGCAACAGGGGATCCACCTACGAGCAGTACTTC. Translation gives CASNRGSTYEQYF.

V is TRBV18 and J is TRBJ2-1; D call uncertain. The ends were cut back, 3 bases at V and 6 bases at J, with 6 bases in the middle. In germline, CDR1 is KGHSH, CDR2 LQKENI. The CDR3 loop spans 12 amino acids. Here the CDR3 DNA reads TGTGCCAGCTCACCCCTTTTCAATGAGCAGTTCTTC. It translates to CASSPLFNEQFF.